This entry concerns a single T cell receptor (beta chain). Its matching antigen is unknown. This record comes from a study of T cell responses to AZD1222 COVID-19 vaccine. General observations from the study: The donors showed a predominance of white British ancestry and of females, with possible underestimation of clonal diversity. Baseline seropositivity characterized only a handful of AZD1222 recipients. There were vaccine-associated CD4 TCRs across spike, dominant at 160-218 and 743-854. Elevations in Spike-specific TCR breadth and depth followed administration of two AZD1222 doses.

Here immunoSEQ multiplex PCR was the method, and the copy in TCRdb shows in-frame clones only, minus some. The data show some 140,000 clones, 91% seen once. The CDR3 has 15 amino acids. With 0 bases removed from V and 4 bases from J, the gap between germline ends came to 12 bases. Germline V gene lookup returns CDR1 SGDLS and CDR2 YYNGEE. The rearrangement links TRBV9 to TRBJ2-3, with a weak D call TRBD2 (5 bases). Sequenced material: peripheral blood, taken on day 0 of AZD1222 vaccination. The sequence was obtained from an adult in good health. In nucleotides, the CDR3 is TGTGCCAGCAGCGTAGGAGGGAATCCCCCAGATACGCAGTATTTT. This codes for CASSVGGNPPDTQYF.